The 16 T cell receptor beta chains below were found in one sample sequenced in a study of CD4+ T cells in melanoma. Generated by immunoSEQ multiplex PCR, the TCRdb table keeps only in-frame clones and is missing some. The sample lists fewer than 150,000 clones, around 90% occurring once. The receptors shown here come from a human donor with melanoma.

This clone was detected only once. The genes are TRBV6-1 and TRBJ1-2; D unresolved. Trimming took off 3 bases at V and 4 bases at J, with 12 bases between the two ends. The length of the CDR3 is 14 residues. Per the germline V gene, CDR1 is MNHNS and CDR2 is SASEGT. The DNA of the CDR3 is TGTGCCAGCAGTGAGGGGTCTCCCTCCTATGGCTACACCTTC. It encodes CASSEGSPSYGYTF.

The rearrangement uses TRBV2 and TRBJ1-5; weak D call: TRBD1 (5 bases). This CDR3 has 15 residues. The germline V and J ends were trimmed by 5 bases and 4 bases, with 15 bases remaining between them. Germline CDR1 and CDR2: SNHLY and FYNNEI. The CDR3, as DNA: TGTGCCAGCAGTCAACTACTTGACAGAAATCAGCCCCAGCATTTT. This sequence encodes CASSQLLDRNQPQHF.

The genes are TRBV7-9 and TRBJ2-2, with D hard to call. The CDR3 has 14 residues. Trimming cost V 11 bases and J 1 base, with 14 bases left between them. Per the germline V gene, CDR1 is SEHNR and CDR2 is FQNEAQ (reference sequence). As DNA, the CDR3 is TGTGCCCCCTTTGGGCCGGGGAACACCGGGGAGCTGTTTTTT. It specifies CAPFGPGNTGELFF.

V gene TRBV7-8 combines with J gene TRBJ2-1; D gene unclear. Looked up from germline, CDR1 is SGHVS and CDR2 is FQNEAQ. Trimming cost V 1 base and J 5 bases, with 9 bases left between them. The CDR3 spans 14 residues. CDR3 loop: CASSLELGNNEQFF. The CDR3 DNA follows: TGTGCCAGCAGCTTAGAGCTAGGTAACAATGAGCAGTTCTTC.

This chain uses TRBV19 with TRBJ2-1, with TRBD1 matching 8 bases. Losses at the gene ends were 7 bases for V and 3 bases for J; bases not matched to a gene: 8. CDR3 length: 15 residues. Germline V lookup: CDR1 LNHDA, CDR2 SQIVND (reference sequence). CDR3 sequence: CASKGTGTGYNEQFF. The CDR3 nucleotides are TGTGCCAGTAAGGGGACCGGGACAGGCTACAATGAGCAGTTCTTC.

V usage is TRBV11-2 and J usage is TRBJ2-5; weak D call: TRBD2 (6 bases). This CDR3 contains 15 residues. Germline-derived CDR1 and CDR2 are SGHAT and FQNNGV. Trimming left V 5 bases short and J 5 bases short, with 18 bases between. The CDR3 is CASSSLVSGRETQYF. CDR3 in DNA: TGTGCCAGCAGCAGCTTAGTATCAGGGAGGGAGACCCAGTACTTC.

This rearrangement joins TRBV29-1 to TRBJ2-5; no reliable D call. The J call is uncertain, as TRBJ2-7 better fits the DNA end. CDR3 size: 12 residues. Germline V gene data show CDR1 as SQVTM and CDR2 as ANQGSEA. The DNA of the CDR3 is TGCAGCGTTTCGGCGGACTCCTACGAGCAGTACTTC. As protein: CSVSADSYEQYF.

This chain connects TRBV6-6 to TRBJ2-1; D is perhaps TRBD1 or TRBD2 (7 bases each). There are 13 residues in the CDR3. V lost 8 bases to trimming and J lost 8 bases, with 16 bases between them. Looked up from germline, CDR1 is MNHNY and CDR2 is SVGAGI (reference sequence). The CDR3 DNA reads as TGTGCCAGCTCAGGGGGGGTTATTCATGAGCAGTTCTTC. Its translation: CASSGGVIHEQFF.

The V call is TRBV2, the J call TRBJ1-2; 9 bases line up with TRBD1. This CDR3 contains 13 residues. V trimming: 7 bases; J trimming: 6 bases; junction bases outside the gene matches: 6. Looked up from germline, CDR1 is SNHLY and CDR2 is FYNNEI. In DNA form, the CDR3 reads TGTGCCAGCAAAGGACAGGGGTTTGATGGCTACACCTTC. Translation: CASKGQGFDGYTF.

The chain uses TRBV7-2 and TRBJ2-7; a weak D match, TRBD1 (6 bases). The CDR3 is 14 residues long. Germline values: CDR1 SGHTA, CDR2 FQGNSA. Deletions cut 1 base from V and 3 bases from J, with 10 bases between. The CDR3 sequence is CASSLGTVFYEQYF. The CDR3 DNA is TGTGCCAGCAGCTTAGGGACAGTTTTCTACGAGCAGTACTTC.

The chain employs TRBV9 and TRBJ1-2, with 7 positions matching TRBD1. The CDR3 has 13 residues. Germline CDR1 SGDLS, CDR2 YYNGEE. V was clipped by 4 bases and J by 5 bases; unmatched bases: 5. The CDR3 protein is CASSPQGQYGYTF. The CDR3 region has the DNA TGTGCCAGCAGCCCACAGGGGCAATATGGCTACACCTTC.

The CDR3 DNA reads as TGTGCCAGCAGCCGTACAGGCGCAACTAATGAAAAACTGTTTTTT. Its protein product is CASSRTGATNEKLFF. This chain links TRBV5-6 with TRBJ1-4; possibly TRBD1 for D (5 bases). Looked up from germline, CDR1 is SGHDT and CDR2 is YYEEEE. This CDR3 is built from 15 residues. Trimming pared 4 bases from V and 0 bases from J, leaving 10 bases between.

This CDR3 reads CASQPGQGRHTGELFF. The CDR3 DNA reads as TGTGCCAGTCAACCGGGACAGGGGCGCCACACCGGGGAGCTGTTTTTT. J is TRBJ2-2 and V is TRBV19, with 10 positions matching TRBD1. Germline V gene sequence: CDR1 LNHDA, CDR2 SQIVND (reference sequence). The CDR3 sequence is 16 residues long. The ends lost 8 bases at V and 3 bases at J; junction bases unmatched: 9.

This clone was seen once. This chain connects TRBV6-1 to TRBJ1-1; D gene unclear. Germline V gene sequence: CDR1 MNHNS, CDR2 SASEGT. The length of the CDR3 is 13 residues. V was cut by 8 bases and J by 4 bases, with 14 bases left in between. CDR3 sequence reads: CASLWALGTEAFF. The CDR3 DNA follows: TGTGCCAGCCTCTGGGCGTTGGGCACTGAAGCTTTCTTT.

The rearrangement joins TRBV5-1 to TRBJ2-3, with TRBD1 matching 7 bases. V trimming: 3 bases; J trimming: 3 bases; junction bases outside the gene matches: 10. The CDR3 is 16 amino acids. Germline V gene sequence: CDR1 SGHRS, CDR2 YFSETQ. The CDR3 is CASSSIQGINTDTQYF. CDR3 DNA sequence: TGCGCCAGCAGCTCGATACAGGGGATTAATACAGATACGCAGTATTTT.

The chain carries TRBV6-1 and TRBJ1-2, with D uncertain. Germline V gene sequence: CDR1 MNHNS, CDR2 SASEGT. CDR3 length: 15 residues. V was clipped by 0 bases and J by 2 bases, with 10 bases between them. Here the CDR3 DNA reads TGTGCCAGCAGTGAAGCAAGGGTCCGAAACTATGGCTACACCTTC. The encoded protein is CASSEARVRNYGYTF.